This TCR beta chain was retrieved from a study of CD8 T cells in ankylosing spondylitis. Study results and caveats: Reportedly, significant enrichment of disease-linked clones occurred in matched ankylosing spondylitis synovial fluid. Characteristic, it appeared, of ankylosing spondylitis blood was a TCR beta motif of roughly eight highly homologous variants.

V gave up 6 bases and J gave up 3 bases, with 11 bases separating them. Germline CDR1 reads KGHSH; CDR2 reads LQKENI. CDR3 length equals 13 residues. In regard to this clonotype: Its antigen is unknown.

One entry per CDR3 protein results from TCRdb running MiXCR on the 5' RACE reads. The table records 750,000 to 850,000 distinct CDR3 sequences, roughly 10% of them present only once. The genes are TRBV18 and TRBJ1-2, with no clear D. This receptor was obtained from a male donor with ankylosing spondylitis. Material for sequencing was blood, either unsorted or a sorted T cell fraction (not recorded which). In DNA form, the CDR3 reads TGTGCCAGCTCTACTAGGCAGGACTATGGCTACACCTTC. As protein: CASSTRQDYGYTF.